The 32 T cell receptor beta chains below all came from one sample that was sequenced in a study of cytomegalovirus exposure and HLA in healthy donors. Generated by immunoSEQ multiplex PCR, the TCRdb table keeps only in-frame clones and is missing some. There are 150,000 to 170,000 clones in the sample; just over 85% occur only once, and about 2.2% lies in the top ten. The sequenced sample was PBMCs. Source of these receptors: a human donor in good health.

The chain joins TRBV4-1 to TRBJ2-7, with 7 bases identical to TRBD1. Germline-derived CDR1 and CDR2 are MGHRA and YSYEKL. This CDR3 has 16 residues. The trim removed 2 bases at V and 4 bases at J, leaving 11 bases unmatched. CDR3 coding DNA: TGCGCCAGCAGCCAAATAAATACAGGGGACGGGTACGAGCAGTACTTC. Amino acid sequence: CASSQINTGDGYEQYF.

This clone was seen once. The chain joins TRBV7-8 to TRBJ1-1; D not certain. The CDR3 sequence is 13 residues long. Germline values: CDR1 SGHVS, CDR2 FQNEAQ. The ends were cut back, 6 bases at V and 5 bases at J, with 13 bases in the middle. The CDR3 bases are TGTGCCAGCAGACTCCCTTCCGGGACTGAAGCTTTCTTT. Translation gives CASRLPSGTEAFF.

V gene TRBV7-8 combines with J gene TRBJ1-6; 8 bases are a match to TRBD1. In germline, CDR1 is SGHVS, CDR2 FQNEAQ. The junction had 4 bases not matched to a gene; V was cut back by 0 bases and J by 6 bases. This CDR3 has 16 amino acids. CDR3 loop: CASSLATGGINSPLHF. As DNA, the CDR3 is TGTGCCAGCAGCTTAGCTACAGGGGGAATTAATTCACCCCTCCACTTT.

The J gene is TRBJ1-2, the V gene TRBV5-6; 7 bases are a match to TRBD1. The germline V gene encodes CDR1 SGHDT and CDR2 YYEEEE. This CDR3 comprises 14 residues. J lost 3 bases, V lost 5 bases, and 7 bases had no gene match. CDR3 protein: CASRPRTGDYGYTF. The CDR3 nucleotides are TGTGCCAGCAGGCCCCGGACAGGTGACTATGGCTACACCTTC. Variable domain in full (rest from reference TRBV5-6 and TRBJ1-2): DAGVTQSPTHLIKTRGQQVTLRCSPKSGHDTVSWYQQALGQGPQFIFQYYEEEERQRGNFPDRFSGHQFPNYSSELNVNALLLGDSALYLCASRPRTGDYGYTFGSGTRLTVV.

The chain carries TRBV7-2 and TRBJ1-5; a possible D gene is TRBD1 (5 bases). This CDR3 spans 16 amino acids. CDR1 is SGHTA, CDR2 FQGNSA, per germline. The V gene lost 1 base and the J gene lost 1 base, with 11 bases spanning the gap. CDR3 in amino acids: CASSLVRGLSNQPQHF. The CDR3 coding sequence is TGTGCCAGCAGCTTAGTAAGGGGATTGAGCAATCAGCCCCAGCATTTT.

The V and J genes are TRBV30 and TRBJ2-1; D possibly corresponds to TRBD1 (6 bases). Trimming took off 0 bases at V and 9 bases at J, with 9 bases between the two ends. Germline V CDR1 and CDR2: GTSNPN, SVGIG (reference sequence). The CDR3 is 12 amino acids. CDR3 protein: CAWSVGGTEQFF. The CDR3 DNA reads as TGTGCCTGGAGTGTAGGGGGTACTGAGCAGTTCTTC.

The gene calls are TRBV6-5 and TRBJ2-1, with D hard to call. Germline V gene data show CDR1 as MNHEY and CDR2 as SVGAGI. The CDR3 loop spans 13 amino acids. Trimming shortened V by 7 bases and J by 0 bases, and 7 bases separated the two germline ends. The CDR3, as DNA: TGTGCCAGCAAAGTAGACTCCTACAATGAGCAGTTCTTC. It yields the protein CASKVDSYNEQFF.

In nucleotides, the CDR3 is TGTGCCAGCAGCTTAGCGAGGAGGGGTCCCTCCTACGAGCAGTACTTC. This sequence encodes CASSLARRGPSYEQYF. The chain joins TRBV7-8 to TRBJ2-7; a weak D match, TRBD2 (6 bases). The CDR3 is 16 residues long. V dropped 0 bases and J dropped 0 bases, with 12 bases sitting between them. In germline, CDR1 is SGHVS, CDR2 FQNEAQ.

This clone has more than one count but fewer than ten. The chain couples TRBV6-6 to TRBJ2-7; TRBD2 matches 7 bases. V dropped 0 bases and J dropped 2; count of bases not matched to a gene: 4. Germline CDR1 and CDR2: MNHNY and SVGAGI (reference sequence). The CDR3 consists of 15 residues. For the CDR3, the DNA is TGTGCCAGCAGTTACTCTAGTCTAGCGGCCTACGAGCAGTACTTC. This sequence encodes CASSYSSLAAYEQYF.

This rearrangement joins TRBV21-1 to TRBJ2-5; the table's D gene call, TRBD2, was not cross checked with the DNA. TRBV21-1 is classified as a pseudogene. CDR3 size: 12 residues. The CDR3 loop is CASGRSQETQYF. As DNA, the CDR3 is TGTGCCAGCGGGAGGTCCCAAGAGACCCAGTACTTC.

V is TRBV28 and J is TRBJ1-5; 7 bases match TRBD1. The germline V gene has CDR1 MDHEN and CDR2 SYDVKM. This CDR3 contains 20 residues. The V and J ends lost 5 bases and 0 bases, in that order; junction bases with no gene match: 19. The CDR3 region has the DNA TGTGCCAGCAGTGCAGGAGGTCTGCGGTGGAGGACAGGTAGCAATCAGCCCCAGCATTTT. Its protein product is CASSAGGLRWRTGSNQPQHF.

The chain couples TRBV5-1 to TRBJ1-5; a weak D match, TRBD1 (6 bases). CDR3 length: 15 amino acids. The V end lost 4 bases, the J end lost 1 base, and 12 bases lay between the germline ends. Germline CDR1 SGHRS, CDR2 YFSETQ. The CDR3, as DNA: TGCGCCAGCAGCGTCTCCGGGACAAGCAATCAGCCCCAGCATTTT. Translation: CASSVSGTSNQPQHF.

The V call is TRBV28, the J call TRBJ1-2, with D perhaps TRBD1 (5 bases). This CDR3 is 15 amino acids long. Germline loops: CDR1 MDHEN, CDR2 SYDVKM. Trimming stripped 7 bases from V and 1 base from J, with 16 bases between. The CDR3 nucleotides are TGTGCCAGCATCCCCGCCTCGGACATTAACTATGGCTACACCTTC. It translates to CASIPASDINYGYTF.

The chain uses TRBV7-9 and TRBJ2-3; 9 bases agree with TRBD2. Germline trimming cut 3 bases from V and 5 bases from J; bases unmatched to any gene: 6. The CDR3 covers 15 residues. The germline V gene has CDR1 SEHNR and CDR2 FQNEAQ (reference sequence). The CDR3 here is CASSFQRGVGDTQYF. The CDR3 nucleotides read TGTGCCAGCAGCTTTCAGCGGGGGGTTGGAGATACGCAGTATTTT. Supplemented by reference TRBV7-9 and TRBJ2-3, the full variable domain reads DTGVSQNPRHKITKRGQNVTFRCDPISEHNRLYWYRQTLGQGPEFLTYFQNEAQLEKSRLLSDRFSAERPKGSFSTLEIQRTEQGDSAMYLCASSFQRGVGDTQYFGPGTRLTVL.

This chain uses TRBV5-1 with TRBJ2-3; TRBD1 is a possible D gene (6 bases). The CDR3 sequence is 15 residues long. Germline-derived CDR1 and CDR2 are SGHRS and YFSETQ. V was clipped by 1 base and J by 2 bases, with 11 bases between them. CDR3 region: CASSLSTGYTDTQYF. The CDR3 nucleotides read TGCGCCAGCAGCTTGTCTACAGGGTACACAGATACGCAGTATTTT.

CDR3 sequence (DNA): TGTGCCAGCAGCCGACGGGGGGGGGTGGACTCCTACAATGAGCAGTTCTTC. This codes for CASSRRGGVDSYNEQFF. The chain recombines TRBV5-4 with TRBJ2-1, with 8 bases lining up with TRBD2. With V trimmed by 4 bases and J by 0 bases, 9 bases remained unmatched. The length of the CDR3 is 17 residues. The V gene's germline CDR1 is SGHNT and CDR2 YYREEE (reference sequence). The full variable domain, its missing parts supplied by reference TRBV5-4 and TRBJ2-1, is ETGVTQSPTHLIKTRGQQVTLRCSSQSGHNTVSWYQQALGQGPQFIFQYYREEENGRGNFPPRFSGLQFPNYSSELNVNALELDDSALYLCASSRRGGVDSYNEQFFGPGTRLTVL.

V is TRBV4-1 and J is TRBJ2-7; 8 nucleotides agree with TRBD2. The CDR3 extends over 16 amino acids. V trimming: 0 bases; J trimming: 2 bases; junction bases outside the gene matches: 6. CDR1 is MGHRA and CDR2 is YSYEKL in the germline V gene. Here the CDR3 reads CASSQDGPGGAYEQYF. The CDR3, as DNA: TGCGCCAGCAGCCAAGACGGCCCGGGGGGGGCCTACGAGCAGTACTTC.

J is TRBJ1-1 and V is TRBV27, with unresolved D. Germline assignment: CDR1 MNHEY and CDR2 SMNVEV (reference sequence). This CDR3 has 11 residues. Trimming shortened V by 6 bases and J by 5 bases, and 7 bases separated the two germline ends. The CDR3: CASRNRTEAFF. The CDR3 DNA is TGTGCCAGCAGAAATCGGACTGAAGCTTTCTTT.

J is TRBJ2-1 and V is TRBV5-4; D ambiguous. Deletions cut 4 bases from V and 10 bases from J, with 27 bases between. The CDR3 runs to 17 residues. Germline assignment: CDR1 SGHNT and CDR2 YYREEE (reference sequence). CDR3 residues: CASSRYSSQIWNREQFF. The CDR3 nucleotides read TGTGCCAGCAGCCGATACAGTTCCCAAATCTGGAATCGGGAGCAGTTCTTC.

J is TRBJ1-5 and V is TRBV6-5; TRBD1 is a possible D gene (5 bases). The germline V gene has CDR1 MNHEY and CDR2 SVGAGI. V was trimmed by 4 bases and J by 4 bases, leaving 17 bases between them. The CDR3 loop spans 16 amino acids. The DNA for the CDR3 is TGTGCCAGCAGTTCGTCCCAGGGCCTAGTTAATCAGCCCCAGCATTTT. Protein: CASSSSQGLVNQPQHF.

The chain has TRBV4-3 and TRBJ1-4; maybe TRBD1 (5 bases). V dropped 2 bases and J dropped 0 bases, with 10 bases sitting between them. Germline CDR1 and CDR2: LGHNA and YSLEER. CDR3 length: 16 residues. The CDR3 DNA reads TGCGCCAGCAGCCAATTCAGGGATTCAACTAATGAAAAACTGTTTTTT. Protein product: CASSQFRDSTNEKLFF.

This rearrangement joins TRBV6-1 to TRBJ1-1; 7 nucleotides align to TRBD1. CDR3 length: 14 residues. Germline trimming cut 8 bases from V and 1 base from J; bases unmatched to any gene: 7. Germline loops: CDR1 MNHNS, CDR2 SASEGT. The CDR3 DNA follows: TGTGCCAGCCGGCTTCGGGACAGGAACACTGAAGCTTTCTTT. This sequence encodes CASRLRDRNTEAFF.

V usage is TRBV6-5 and J usage is TRBJ1-1; D is unclear. Deletions cut 0 bases from V and 2 bases from J, with 10 bases between. This CDR3 is built from 15 residues. Germline loops: CDR1 MNHEY, CDR2 SVGAGI. As DNA, the CDR3 is TGTGCCAGCAGTTACTCGCCGGGTTCTAACACTGAAGCTTTCTTT. It yields the protein CASSYSPGSNTEAFF.

The CDR3 DNA follows: TGTGCCAGCAAACTAGCGGGAGGCCCTAATGAGCAGTTCTTC. Amino acids: CASKLAGGPNEQFF. This chain links TRBV19 with TRBJ2-1; 12 bases line up with TRBD2. The CDR3 has 14 amino acids. CDR1 LNHDA and CDR2 SQIVND come from the germline V gene (reference sequence). The V and J ends lost 9 bases and 7 bases, in that order; junction bases with no gene match: 7.

The chain recombines TRBV6-1 with TRBJ2-3, with TRBD2 identical over 9 bases. The V and J ends lost 5 bases and 2 bases, in that order; junction bases with no gene match: 5. The CDR3 contains 15 residues. CDR1 MNHNS and CDR2 SASEGT come from the germline V gene. The CDR3: CASSPSGEPTDTQYF. The CDR3, as DNA: TGTGCCAGCAGTCCTAGCGGGGAACCCACAGATACGCAGTATTTT.

The chain employs TRBV7-9 and TRBJ1-5, with a tentative D call TRBD1 (5 bases). CDR3 length: 14 amino acids. Looked up from germline, CDR1 is SEHNR and CDR2 is FQNEAQ (reference sequence). Trimming shortened V by 5 bases and J by 1 base, and 9 bases separated the two germline ends. This CDR3 reads CASSPDSSNQPQHF. The CDR3 bases are TGTGCCAGCAGCCCTGACAGCAGCAATCAGCCCCAGCATTTT.

The genes are TRBV5-1 and TRBJ1-1, with TRBD1 as a possible D gene (6 bases). The CDR3 consists of 14 residues. In germline, CDR1 is SGHRS, CDR2 YFSETQ. The V gene lost 7 bases and the J gene lost 4 bases, with 17 bases spanning the gap. The CDR3 here is CASSEGGGPTEAFF. The DNA for the CDR3 is TGCGCCAGCTCAGAAGGCGGGGGGCCCACTGAAGCTTTCTTT.

This clone has more than one count but fewer than ten. The genes are TRBV15 and TRBJ1-5; D may be TRBD1 (5 bases). The germline V gene has CDR1 LNHNV and CDR2 YYDKDF (reference sequence). This CDR3 region has 14 residues. The ends were cut back, 1 base at V and 6 bases at J, with 10 bases in the middle. The CDR3 is CATSRVREVQPQHF. Written as DNA, the CDR3 is TGTGCCACCAGCAGAGTCAGGGAGGTTCAGCCCCAGCATTTT.

The chain carries TRBV10-3 and TRBJ1-5; tentative D call: TRBD1 (6 bases). In germline, CDR1 is ENHRY, CDR2 SYGVKD. CDR3 length: 17 residues. Trimming took off 6 bases at V and 2 bases at J, with 20 bases between the two ends. The CDR3 spells CAISPTGGYGGNQPQHF. CDR3 DNA sequence: TGTGCCATCAGCCCGACAGGCGGTTATGGAGGCAATCAGCCCCAGCATTTT.

The chain couples TRBV6-5 to TRBJ2-3, with 10 bases matching TRBD1. This CDR3 has 16 amino acids. J lost 4 bases, V lost 4 bases, and 8 bases had no gene match. Germline CDR1 reads MNHEY; CDR2 reads SVGAGI. CDR3 amino acids: CASSSYRDRGPDTQYF. The DNA of the CDR3 is TGTGCCAGCAGTTCCTACCGGGACAGGGGCCCAGATACGCAGTATTTT.

The rearrangement uses TRBV10-3 and TRBJ2-1; TRBD2 aligns across 7 bases. The CDR3 contains 11 residues. Germline assignment: CDR1 ENHRY and CDR2 SYGVKD. V gave up 10 bases and J gave up 7 bases; unmatched junction bases: 4. The CDR3 region is CATGRENEQFF. The CDR3 DNA reads TGTGCCACCGGGCGGGAGAATGAGCAGTTCTTC.

V is TRBV9 and J is TRBJ2-7; 7 bases are shared with TRBD2. V was clipped by 0 bases and J by 2 bases; unmatched bases: 5. The V gene's germline CDR1 is SGDLS and CDR2 YYNGEE. This CDR3 is 15 amino acids long. CDR3 in DNA: TGTGCCAGCAGCGTAGGAGTGGGGGGGACCTACGAGCAGTACTTC. Its translation: CASSVGVGGTYEQYF.